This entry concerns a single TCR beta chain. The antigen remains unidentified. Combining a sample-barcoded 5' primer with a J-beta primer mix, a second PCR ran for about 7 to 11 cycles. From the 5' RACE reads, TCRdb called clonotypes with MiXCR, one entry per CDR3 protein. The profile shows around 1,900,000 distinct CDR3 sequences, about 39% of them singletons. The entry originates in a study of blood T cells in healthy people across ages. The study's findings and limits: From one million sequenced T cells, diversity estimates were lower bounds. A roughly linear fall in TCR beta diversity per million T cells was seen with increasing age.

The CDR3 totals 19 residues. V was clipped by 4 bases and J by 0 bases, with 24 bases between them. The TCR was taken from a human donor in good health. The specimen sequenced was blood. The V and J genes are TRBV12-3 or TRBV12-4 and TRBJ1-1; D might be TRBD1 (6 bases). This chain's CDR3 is CASSSHLTGMGFMNTEAFF. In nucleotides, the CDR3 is TGTGCCAGCAGTTCCCACCTCACAGGGATGGGATTTATGAACACTGAAGCTTTCTTT.